These 7 T cell receptor beta chains came from one sample sequenced in a study of cytomegalovirus exposure and HLA in healthy donors. Primers included in the PCR were 60 Vbeta and 13 Jbeta primers. Sequencing used immunoSEQ multiplex PCR; TCRdb keeps in-frame clones, though not all of them. The sample records tens of thousands of clones, under 85% being singletons. The specimen was PBMCs. Receptors originate from a middle-aged woman in good health and CMV-seropositive.

This chain links TRBV6-1 with TRBJ2-7, with D perhaps TRBD1 (6 bases). The CDR3 runs 12 residues. Trimming took off 5 bases at V and 3 bases at J, with 8 bases between the two ends. Germline CDR1 and CDR2: MNHNS and SASEGT. DNA for the CDR3: TGTGCCAGCAGTAAACAGGGCTACGAGCAGTACTTC. The encoded protein is CASSKQGYEQYF.

This clone came up once. The rearrangement uses TRBV4-3 and TRBJ1-4; 7 nucleotides line up with TRBD1. This CDR3 has 16 amino acids. Losses at the gene ends were 0 bases for V and 10 bases for J; bases not matched to a gene: 11. Per germline, CDR1 LGHNA and CDR2 YSLEER. The CDR3 nucleotides are TGCGCCAGCAGCCAAGATAGGGGGGACAGTAAGTTAAAACTGTTTTTT. Protein product: CASSQDRGDSKLKLFF.

The V and J genes are TRBV5-1 and TRBJ1-3; D gene uncertain. With 0 bases removed from V and 2 bases from J, the gap between germline ends came to 6 bases. CDR1 and CDR2 (germline): SGHRS, YFSETQ. The CDR3 runs to 14 residues. In nucleotides, the CDR3 is TGCGCCAGCAGCTTGGAGACAACTGGAAACACCATATATTTT. It is translated as CASSLETTGNTIYF.

The V gene is TRBV30, the J gene TRBJ2-7; TRBD2 matches at 7 bases. Germline V lookup: CDR1 GTSNPN, CDR2 SVGIG (reference sequence). The ends lost 5 bases at V and 6 bases at J; junction bases unmatched: 7. The CDR3 sequence is 12 residues long. The CDR3 sequence is CAWGPSGLEQYF. CDR3 DNA: TGTGCCTGGGGACCTAGCGGCCTCGAGCAGTACTTC.

The V and J genes are TRBV21-1 and TRBJ2-1; no DNA check was done on the table's D call, TRBD2. TRBV21-1 corresponds to a pseudogene. The CDR3 runs to 18 residues. This CDR3 reads CASSKGLAGVGTYNEQFF. The DNA for the CDR3 is TGTGCCAGCAGCAAAGGCCTAGCGGGGGTAGGAACCTACAATGAGCAGTTCTTC.

J is TRBJ2-5 and V is TRBV7-8; no firm D call. Germline V CDR1 and CDR2: SGHVS, FQNEAQ. Trimming took off 0 bases at V and 4 bases at J, with 9 bases between the two ends. This CDR3 has 14 amino acids. The DNA of the CDR3 is TGTGCCAGCAGCTTAGCGCGAGGCAGAGAGACCCAGTACTTC. Encoded protein: CASSLARGRETQYF.

The chain carries TRBV29-1 and TRBJ2-7; 7 bases match TRBD1. V lost 6 bases, J lost 1 base, and 0 bases stayed unmatched. This CDR3 region has 11 residues. Germline V CDR1 and CDR2: SQVTM, ANQGSEA. The CDR3 nucleotides read TGCAGCGTACAGGGGTCCTACGAGCAGTACTTC. This translates into CSVQGSYEQYF.